This paragraph reports one T cell receptor beta chain. Its cognate antigen is unknown. Trimming took off 3 bases at V and 4 bases at J, with 10 bases between the two ends. Germline CDR1 reads LNHDA; CDR2 reads SQIVND (reference sequence). This CDR3 comprises 14 residues. This record comes from a study of molecular identifiers for immune sequencing clone quantification. About the study: Four portions were sequenced after RNA from roughly 18,000 or 92,000 naive CD8 cells was split five ways in replicates. Whole-study results and caveats: Jurkat TCR RNA spiked in from one cell (amid about 1 million naive cells) was reportedly detectable. Clones above 20 RNA copies held over 97% of effector molecules, under 1% in naive cells.

Both previously described methods and listed TCR primers were employed to make bulk TCR libraries. TCRdb re-analysed the PCR reads in MiXCR, keeping a single row per CDR3 protein. Of under 800,000 distinct CDR3 sequences listed, over 25% were seen once; the top ten hold 0.78%. Input material: naive CD8+ T cells from blood, with Jurkat cell RNA spiked in. Subset defined: FACS-sorted CD8+CD4-CCR7+CD45RA+ naive T cells. This chain joins TRBV19 and TRBJ2-1; D is possibly TRBD2 (5 bases). The TCR comes from a human donor in good health. Some libraries in this study had Jurkat cell RNA spiked in. CDR3 in amino acids: CASSIFSEYNEQFF. The CDR3 DNA follows: TGTGCCAGTAGTATTTTTAGCGAATACAATGAGCAGTTCTTC.